This record concerns one TCR beta chain sequence. This CDR3 region has 15 residues. V dropped 1 base and J dropped 5; count of bases not matched to a gene: 7. Germline V gene lookup returns CDR1 SGHRS and CDR2 YFSETQ. TCRdb called the RT-PCR reads again in MiXCR, with one record for every CDR3 protein. The sample lists about 680,000 distinct CDR3 sequences, 14% occurring once. The TCR originated in a female donor in good health, serving as a healthy control. V usage is TRBV5-1 and J usage is TRBJ2-5; the match to TRBD1 covers 8 bases. The sequenced sample was memory CD4+ T cells from blood. CDR3: CASSLQFDRGETQYF. CDR3 nucleotides: TGCGCCAGCAGCTTGCAGTTCGACAGGGGTGAGACCCAGTACTTC. Supplemented by reference TRBV5-1 and TRBJ2-5, the full variable domain reads KAGVTQTPRYLIKTRGQQVTLSCSPISGHRSVSWYQQTPGQGLQFLFEYFSETQRNKGNFPGRFSGRQFSNSRSEMNVSTLELGDSALYLCASSLQFDRGETQYFGPGTRLLVL.